The next 20 T cell receptor beta chains were all read from a single sample in a study of cytomegalovirus exposure and HLA in healthy donors. The study ran its PCR with 60 Vbeta and 13 Jbeta primers. Profiled with immunoSEQ multiplex PCR; TCRdb holds only in-frame clones, not every one. The sample holds approximately 50,000 clones, around three quarters seen once. The sequencing sample was made of PBMCs. The receptors shown here come from a man younger than 40 in good health and CMV-seropositive.

This clone was recorded once. The chain joins TRBV18 to TRBJ2-7, with TRBD1 matching over 8 bases. Germline V CDR1 and CDR2: KGHSH, LQKENI. The V and J ends lost 0 bases and 0 bases, in that order; junction bases with no gene match: 4. This CDR3 region has 16 residues. The CDR3 loop is CASSPPRTGSSYEQYF. In DNA, the CDR3 is TGTGCCAGCTCACCACCCAGGACAGGGAGCTCCTACGAGCAGTACTTC.

In this sample, this clone turned up once. The J gene is TRBJ2-4, the V gene TRBV7-9, with D unresolved. Trimming pared 1 base from V and 1 base from J, leaving 14 bases between. The CDR3 has 17 residues. Germline V gene data show CDR1 as SEHNR and CDR2 as FQNEAQ (reference sequence). CDR3 in DNA: TGTGCCAGCAGCTTAGGGCGACCCGGGTCGGCCAAAAACATTCAGTACTTC. Residues: CASSLGRPGSAKNIQYF.

V usage is TRBV9 and J usage is TRBJ1-2, with 10 bases aligning to TRBD1. The V gene end was trimmed by 3 bases and the J gene end by 3 bases; junction bases not matched to a gene: 5. There are 15 residues in the CDR3. The germline V gene has CDR1 SGDLS and CDR2 YYNGEE. The CDR3 here is CASSARDRGDYGYTF. In DNA form, the CDR3 reads TGTGCCAGCAGCGCGAGGGACAGGGGAGACTATGGCTACACCTTC.

The chain uses TRBV5-6 and TRBJ1-2, with D unresolved. Germline V CDR1 and CDR2: SGHDT, YYEEEE. The V and J ends lost 0 bases and 1 base respectively, with 7 bases between them. The CDR3 runs to 14 residues. The CDR3 bases are TGTGCCAGCAGCTTGGGACACATTAACTATGGCTACACCTTC. It specifies CASSLGHINYGYTF.

This chain links TRBV9 with TRBJ1-1; no firm D call. CDR1 is SGDLS, CDR2 YYNGEE, per germline. With 2 bases removed from V and 0 bases from J, the gap between germline ends came to 8 bases. The CDR3 length is 14 residues. The DNA of the CDR3 is TGTGCCAGCAGCGTGGCCTCAGTGAACACTGAAGCTTTCTTT. This encodes CASSVASVNTEAFF.

The chain is built from TRBV25-1 and TRBJ1-6, with a tentative D call TRBD1 (6 bases). Trimming cost V 2 bases and J 5 bases, with 7 bases left between them. Germline V gene sequence: CDR1 MGHDK, CDR2 SYGVNS. This CDR3 is built from 14 residues. CDR3 sequence: CASSERTDNSPLHF. The CDR3 DNA reads as TGTGCCAGCAGTGAACGGACAGATAATTCACCCCTCCACTTT.

This chain joins TRBV7-9 and TRBJ2-3; tentatively, D is TRBD1 (6 bases). CDR3 length: 15 residues. The germline gives CDR1 SEHNR, CDR2 FQNEAQ (reference sequence). The V and J ends lost 4 bases and 0 bases respectively, with 11 bases between them. This CDR3 is CASSSTGLSTDTQYF. Here the CDR3 DNA reads TGTGCCAGCAGCTCCACAGGGCTCAGCACAGATACGCAGTATTTT.

The V call is TRBV27, the J call TRBJ1-2, with 8 bases lining up with TRBD1. The CDR3 covers 16 residues. From germline, CDR1 is MNHEY and CDR2 SMNVEV (reference sequence). V shed 5 bases and J 3 bases; nucleotides not matched to a gene: 11. The CDR3 region has the DNA TGTGCCAGCAGTCTAATTCCCGCGGACAGGGACTATGGCTACACCTTC. The encoded protein is CASSLIPADRDYGYTF.

The rearrangement links TRBV5-1 to TRBJ2-5; 7 bases match TRBD1. The germline V gene has CDR1 SGHRS and CDR2 YFSETQ. This CDR3 contains 13 residues. Germline trimming cut 2 bases from V and 3 bases from J; bases unmatched to any gene: 1. Written as DNA, the CDR3 is TGCGCCAGCAGCTTTGACAGGGAAGAGACCCAGTACTTC. The encoded protein is CASSFDREETQYF.

The chain uses TRBV7-6 and TRBJ1-4; TRBD1 is a possible D gene (6 bases). CDR1 and CDR2 from the germline V gene are SGHVS and FNYEAQ. V was shortened by 4 bases and J by 0 bases, with 18 bases between the two germline ends. The CDR3 contains 18 residues. The CDR3: CASSYGHLRQATNEKLFF. The CDR3 region has the DNA TGTGCCAGCAGCTACGGACACCTCAGACAGGCAACTAATGAAAAACTGTTTTTT.

The V and J genes are TRBV27 and TRBJ2-3; D ambiguous. Trimming pared 5 bases from V and 0 bases from J, leaving 9 bases between. The CDR3 is 14 amino acids. The germline V gene has CDR1 MNHEY and CDR2 SMNVEV (reference sequence). CDR3 residues: CASSPKTSTDTQYF. CDR3 bases: TGTGCCAGCAGTCCCAAGACTAGCACAGATACGCAGTATTTT.

V usage is TRBV9 and J usage is TRBJ1-2; weak D call: TRBD1 (5 bases). Germline V gene data show CDR1 as SGDLS and CDR2 as YYNGEE. The CDR3 is 14 residues long. Trimming left V 2 bases short and J 5 bases short, with 13 bases between. CDR3 in amino acids: CASSVGRGGYGYTF. The CDR3 region has the DNA TGTGCCAGCAGCGTTGGCCGGGGGGGTTATGGCTACACCTTC.

This sequence joins TRBV10-3 and TRBJ1-1, with a tentative D call TRBD1 (5 bases). Germline loops: CDR1 ENHRY, CDR2 SYGVKD. V lost 3 bases and J lost 3, with 8 bases in between. The CDR3 is 13 residues long. CDR3: CAISDNRHTEAFF. The CDR3 DNA follows: TGTGCCATCAGTGATAACAGGCACACTGAAGCTTTCTTT.

V gene TRBV5-6 combines with J gene TRBJ1-2, with TRBD1 as a possible D gene (5 bases). This CDR3 spans 15 amino acids. Trimming stripped 2 bases from V and 2 bases from J, with 13 bases between. Germline CDR1 SGHDT, CDR2 YYEEEE. CDR3 nucleotides: TGTGCCAGCAGCTTATGGGGACTTAGGAACTATGGCTACACCTTC. Translated, it gives CASSLWGLRNYGYTF.

The chain recombines TRBV6-6 with TRBJ2-7, with 7 bases matching TRBD2. Germline CDR1 MNHNY, CDR2 SVGAGI (reference sequence). The CDR3 length is 14 residues. V shed 5 bases and J 5 bases; nucleotides not matched to a gene: 9. CDR3 sequence reads: CASSGAGWGNEQYF. CDR3 DNA sequence: TGTGCCAGCAGTGGAGCGGGGTGGGGAAACGAGCAGTACTTC.

In this sample, this clone turned up a few times. J is TRBJ2-7 and V is TRBV6-5, with 9 positions matching TRBD1. This CDR3 region has 13 residues. Unmatched junction bases numbered 3, after V lost 4 bases and J lost 5 bases. Germline assignment: CDR1 MNHEY and CDR2 SVGAGI. In DNA form, the CDR3 reads TGTGCCAGCAGTTTACGGGACAGGGACGAGCAGTACTTC. Its protein is CASSLRDRDEQYF.

J is TRBJ2-7 and V is TRBV5-1; D perhaps matches TRBD1 (5 bases). This CDR3 spans 14 amino acids. Per germline, CDR1 SGHRS and CDR2 YFSETQ. Trimming cost V 4 bases and J 3 bases, with 14 bases left between them. The CDR3 DNA reads as TGCGCCAGCAGCGGGTCCCCCGACAGCTACGAGCAGTACTTC. This codes for CASSGSPDSYEQYF. The full variable domain, with the rest looked up from reference TRBV5-1 and TRBJ2-7, is KAGVTQTPRYLIKTRGQQVTLSCSPISGHRSVSWYQQTPGQGLQFLFEYFSETQRNKGNFPGRFSGRQFSNSRSEMNVSTLELGDSALYLCASSGSPDSYEQYFGPGTRLTVT.

This chain joins TRBV2 and TRBJ1-6; D perhaps matches TRBD1 (5 bases). The CDR3 is 16 residues long. Germline CDR1 SNHLY, CDR2 FYNNEI. V gave up 3 bases and J gave up 0 bases, with 9 bases separating them. The CDR3 loop reads CASSDRASSYNSPLHF. Here the CDR3 DNA reads TGTGCCAGCAGTGACAGGGCGAGCTCCTATAATTCACCCCTCCACTTT.

The chain employs TRBV11-2 and TRBJ2-3; 12 bases map to TRBD1. Germline CDR1 SGHAT, CDR2 FQNNGV. This CDR3 contains 16 residues. With V trimmed by 1 base and J by 6 bases, 5 bases remained unmatched. The CDR3 bases are TGTGCCAGCAGCTTAGTAGGGACAGGGGGCCGGGATACGCAGTATTTT. Amino acids: CASSLVGTGGRDTQYF.

This rearrangement joins TRBV5-6 to TRBJ1-1; the D is unclear. CDR3 size: 12 residues. The V end lost 0 bases, the J end lost 3 bases, and 3 bases lay between the germline ends. Germline V lookup: CDR1 SGHDT, CDR2 YYEEEE. As DNA, the CDR3 is TGTGCCAGCAGCTTGGTCTACACTGAAGCTTTCTTT. As protein: CASSLVYTEAFF.